The clone carrying this T cell receptor (beta chain) was recorded a few times. Germline CDR1 SGHDN, CDR2 FVKESK. The trim removed 3 bases at V and 2 bases at J, leaving 3 bases unmatched. This CDR3 is built from 15 residues. The sample originates from a study of identical twins. TCRdb reanalysed the 5' RACE reads using MiXCR and keeps one entry per CDR3 protein. The profile shows 1.5 million or so distinct CDR3 sequences, about 30% of them singletons. The TCR comes from a newborn girl in good health. The chain recombines TRBV14 with TRBJ2-1; TRBD2 matches at 8 bases. The sequenced material came from cord blood. CDR3 in amino acids: CASSHRTSPYNEQFF. In DNA, the CDR3 is TGTGCCAGCAGCCATAGGACTAGCCCCTACAATGAGCAGTTCTTC.